This T cell receptor (beta chain) was identified in a study of cytomegalovirus exposure and HLA in healthy donors. Study overall: Early on, a data release was issued that held 65 million to 100 million unique TCRs from HLA-typed donors. The study, taken as a whole, reports: Researchers catalogued over 150 TCR beta chains as cytomegalovirus-associated.

Points on this clone: The antigen is unknown.

PCR used 60 Vbeta primers and 13 Jbeta primers. Here immunoSEQ multiplex PCR was the method, and the copy in TCRdb shows in-frame clones only, minus some. This table holds over 100,000 clones. Trimming pared 4 bases from V and 0 bases from J, leaving 17 bases between. The CDR3 spans 17 residues. CDR1 SGDLS and CDR2 YYNGEE come from the germline V gene. The clonotype comes from a man aged 25 to 40 in good health and CMV-seronegative. The sample consisted of PBMCs. The chain couples TRBV9 to TRBJ2-1; D possibly corresponds to TRBD2 (6 bases). This CDR3 reads CASSPSPRLDSYNEQFF. For the CDR3, the DNA is TGTGCCAGCAGCCCCAGCCCCCGACTAGACTCCTACAATGAGCAGTTCTTC.